This T cell receptor (beta chain) came from a study of CD8 T cells in Susac syndrome. Sequencing of TCR beta was carried out in blood CD8+ and CD4+ T cells. In the multiple sclerosis control group, patients were treatment-naive and had stable or active relapsing-remitting disease. Roughly 0.5 to 1 ug RNA was reverse transcribed with random hexamers. A multiplex approach, immunoSEQ multiplex PCR, amplified TCR beta CDR3 across 54 Vbeta and 13 Jbeta. TCRdb itself ran the immunoSEQ multiplex PCR reads through MiXCR, one entry per CDR3 protein. The sample consists of 200,000 to 250,000 distinct CDR3 sequences, roughly 94% of them appearing once. The CDR3 has 14 residues. The germline V gene encodes CDR1 GTSNPN and CDR2 SVGIG (reference sequence). Trimming at V came to 5 bases and at J to 2 bases, leaving 7 bases not matched to a gene.

The receptor's source is a human donor with multiple sclerosis. The specimen sequenced was CD4+ T cells from PBMCs. The genes are TRBV30 and TRBJ1-2, with 8 bases fitting TRBD1. The CDR3 here is CAWDQGAENYGYTF. Here the CDR3 DNA reads TGTGCCTGGGACCAGGGGGCTGAGAACTATGGCTACACCTTC. Full variable domain (outside the CDR3, taken from reference TRBV30 and TRBJ1-2): SQTIHQWPATLVQPVGSPLSLECTVEGTSNPNLYWYRQAAGRGLQLLFYSVGIGQISSEVPQNLSASRPQDRQFILSSKKLLLSDSGFYLCAWDQGAENYGYTFGSGTRLTVV.